These 32 T cell receptor beta chains originate from one sample sequenced in a study of T-cell reconstitution after alpha-beta-depleted transplantation in children. The library targeted TCRbeta and was prepared with unique molecular identifiers. Each CDR3 protein is one row after TCRdb ran MiXCR on the PCR reads. This repertoire shows approximately 47,000 distinct CDR3 sequences, 52% found once; its top ten account for around two fifths. This material consisted of peripheral blood, taken before TCRalphabeta/CD19-depleted stem cell transplant. All receptors derive from a boy younger than two with SCID, due to receive a stem cell transplant.

The rearrangement joins TRBV5-1 to TRBJ1-2; TRBD1 might be the D (6 bases). Between the trimmed V and J ends, which lost 4 bases and 2 bases, there was a span of 12 bases. The CDR3 runs 14 residues. From germline, CDR1 is SGHRS and CDR2 YFSETQ. The CDR3 spells CASSLIQGNYGYTF. In DNA form, the CDR3 reads TGCGCCAGCAGCCTGATACAGGGAAACTATGGCTACACCTTC.

This clonotype was detected once. This rearrangement joins TRBV13 to TRBJ1-2; 7 bases map to TRBD1. V gave up 5 bases and J gave up 7 bases; unmatched junction bases: 7. The CDR3 runs to 13 residues. CDR1 is PRHDT, CDR2 FYEKMQ, per germline (reference sequence). The CDR3: CASSAWDSLGYTF. In nucleotides, the CDR3 is TGTGCCAGCAGCGCATGGGACAGCCTTGGCTACACCTTC.

Worth noting for this clonotype: It is likely a read error, because the conserved phenylalanine at the end of the CDR3 is missing. The chain employs TRBV20-1 and TRBJ2-7; a possible D gene is TRBD1 (6 bases). This CDR3 is built from 14 residues. Germline CDR1 and CDR2: DFQATT and SNEGSKA (reference sequence). The CDR3 DNA sequence: TGCAGTGCTAGAGATCCGGACAGACCCTACGGGCAGTACTTA. Amino acids: CSARDPDRPYGQYL.

J is TRBJ2-3 and V is TRBV10-1; 7 nucleotides line up with TRBD1. J gave up 2 bases and V 6 bases, and 5 bases lay outside the gene matches. The CDR3 runs 14 residues. The germline gives CDR1 WNHNN, CDR2 SYGVQD (reference sequence). CDR3 amino acids: CASRAGTATDTQYF. The CDR3 nucleotides are TGCGCCAGCAGAGCCGGGACAGCCACAGATACGCAGTATTTT.

This clonotype has more than one count but fewer than ten. V is TRBV9 and J is TRBJ1-3; tentatively, D is TRBD1 (6 bases). Germline CDR1 is SGDLS and CDR2 is YYNGEE. This CDR3 is 17 amino acids long. With 0 bases removed from V and 9 bases from J, the gap between germline ends came to 22 bases. In nucleotides, the CDR3 is TGTGCCAGCAGCGTAGAGGACGGGGACATGGGAAGTGTCACCATATATTTT. Translated: CASSVEDGDMGSVTIYF.

This clonotype was counted a few times. This rearrangement joins TRBV4-2 to TRBJ1-1; tentatively, D is TRBD1 (5 bases). Between the trimmed V and J ends, which lost 0 bases and 8 bases, there was a span of 10 bases. The CDR3 has 13 residues. Germline V gene sequence: CDR1 LGHNA, CDR2 YNFKEQ. The CDR3 DNA is TGTGCCAGCAGCCAAGATGGTGGGACCGAAGCTTTCTTT. Translation: CASSQDGGTEAFF.

The V call is TRBV5-1, the J call TRBJ1-2, with TRBD1 matching over 9 bases. Looked up from germline, CDR1 is SGHRS and CDR2 is YFSETQ. The CDR3 extends over 17 amino acids. The V and J ends lost 4 bases and 4 bases, in that order; junction bases with no gene match: 14. For the CDR3, the DNA is TGCGCCAGCAGCCCCTATACAGGGGGCGGAGCGGGCTATGGCTACACCTTC. Translating it yields CASSPYTGGGAGYGYTF.

The chain employs TRBV3-1 and TRBJ1-1, with 9 bases fitting TRBD1. Trimming took 4 bases from V and 6 from J; bases not matched to a gene: 9. This CDR3 contains 15 residues. Germline assignment: CDR1 LGHDT and CDR2 YNNKEL (reference sequence). The DNA of the CDR3 is TGTGCCAGCAGCCTTTCGGACAGGGGCTTGGCTGAAGCTTTCTTT. It is translated as CASSLSDRGLAEAFF.

This clonotype appeared many times. This chain uses TRBV4-3 with TRBJ2-3, with D perhaps TRBD1 or TRBD2 (6 bases each). The CDR3 loop spans 17 amino acids. CDR1 is LGHNA, CDR2 YSLEER, per germline. V lost 0 bases, J lost 3 bases, and 16 bases lay in between. CDR3 bases: TGCGCCAGCAGCCAAGACTTGGGAGGAAGGGGGACAGATACGCAGTATTTT. Translated, it gives CASSQDLGGRGTDTQYF.

This clonotype is a singleton in its sample. The chain links TRBV20-1 to TRBJ2-2; no clear D. The germline V and J ends were trimmed by 6 bases and 0 bases, with 14 bases remaining between them. Germline CDR1 reads DFQATT; CDR2 reads SNEGSKA (reference sequence). The CDR3 totals 15 residues. The CDR3 nucleotides are TGCAGTGCCCCGCCCCGTGGGCCGAACACCGGGGAGCTGTTTTTT. Its translation: CSAPPRGPNTGELFF.

The CDR3 reads CASSLGVAWGTGELFF. The DNA of the CDR3 is TGTGCCAGCAGCTTGGGCGTGGCGTGGGGTACCGGGGAGCTGTTTTTT. The chain joins TRBV5-4 to TRBJ2-2; D is undetermined. This CDR3 is built from 16 residues. V was cut by 0 bases and J by 5 bases, with 14 bases left in between. CDR1 is SGHNT and CDR2 is YYREEE in the germline V gene (reference sequence).

V and J are TRBV29-1 and TRBJ1-2, with D maybe TRBD1 (5 bases). Trimming stripped 4 bases from V and 8 bases from J, with 11 bases between. CDR1 and CDR2 (germline): SQVTM, ANQGSEA. The CDR3 totals 11 residues. CDR3 DNA: TGCAGCGTTGGGGGGGACGGCGGCTACACCTTC. It specifies CSVGGDGGYTF.

Judged by abundance, this clonotype is medium-sized. Here the CDR3 DNA reads TGTGCCAGTAGATCGGGGCGGAACACCGGGGAGCTGTTTTTT. Its protein is CASRSGRNTGELFF. The chain employs TRBV19 and TRBJ2-2, with D possibly called TRBD1 or TRBD2 (5 bases each). Germline CDR1 and CDR2: LNHDA and SQIVND (reference sequence). Trimming shortened V by 6 bases and J by 1 base, and 9 bases separated the two germline ends. The CDR3 extends over 14 amino acids.

V and J are TRBV4-2 and TRBJ2-2; possibly TRBD2 for D (7 bases). The CDR3 covers 14 residues. Germline lookup yields CDR1 LGHNA and CDR2 YNFKEQ. V was pared by 1 base and J by 7 bases, with 10 bases between. CDR3 bases: TGTGCCAGCAGCCAAGTAGGGGGGGTCGGGGAGCTGTTTTTT. Translating it yields CASSQVGGVGELFF.

The chain couples TRBV24-1 to TRBJ2-3, with TRBD2 matching over 7 bases. This CDR3 spans 13 amino acids. CDR1 is KGHDR, CDR2 SFDVKD, per germline. After removal of 9 bases from V and 2 bases from J, the junction contained 4 bases not matched to a gene. CDR3: CATGGDSTDTQYF. CDR3 bases: TGTGCCACCGGGGGGGACTCCACAGATACGCAGTATTTT.

A few counts support this clonotype. This may arise from a read error, as a much more abundant clone is one base away. The chain uses TRBV19 and TRBJ2-1, with a possible D match to TRBD1 (5 bases). CDR3 size: 16 residues. Germline V gene data show CDR1 as LNHDA and CDR2 as SQIVND (reference sequence). Trimming left V 8 bases short and J 2 bases short, with 19 bases between. The CDR3 is CASHKGALKTYNEQFF. In nucleotides, the CDR3 is TGTGCCAGTCATAAAGGGGCACTCAAAACCTACAATGAGCAGTTCTTC.

V usage is TRBV10-3 and J usage is TRBJ1-3, with TRBD1 identical over 7 bases. The CDR3 contains 14 residues. CDR1 ENHRY and CDR2 SYGVKD come from the germline V gene. With 8 bases clipped from V and 3 bases from J, the junction kept 7 bases outside the gene matches. CDR3 DNA: TGTGCCATCGGCCAGGGGGATTATGGAAACACCATATATTTT. Its translation is CAIGQGDYGNTIYF.

This chain connects TRBV12-3 or TRBV12-4 to TRBJ2-1, with D tentatively TRBD1 or TRBD2 (5 bases each). The length of the CDR3 is 17 residues. Trimming took off 1 base at V and 4 bases at J, with 17 bases between the two ends. CDR3 residues: CASSLDSGTIGYNEQFF. For the CDR3, the DNA is TGTGCCAGCAGTTTAGACTCGGGGACGATAGGATACAATGAGCAGTTCTTC.

This clonotype has more than one count but fewer than ten. The rearrangement uses TRBV4-1 and TRBJ2-5; 8 bases fit TRBD2. V lost 3 bases, J lost 5 bases, and 8 bases stayed unmatched. The CDR3 is made up of 15 amino acids. The germline V gene encodes CDR1 MGHRA and CDR2 YSYEKL. In DNA form, the CDR3 reads TGCGCCAGCAGCCAGGACGGGGGGGCCTGGGAGACCCAGTACTTC. This gives the protein CASSQDGGAWETQYF.

The V gene is TRBV10-3, the J gene TRBJ1-1, with TRBD1 identical over 7 bases. The J segment lost 3 bases and the V segment lost 7 bases, leaving 8 bases of the junction unmatched. CDR1 and CDR2 (germline): ENHRY, SYGVKD. The CDR3 is made up of 14 amino acids. This CDR3 reads CAITQQGRDTEAFF. CDR3 DNA: TGTGCCATCACTCAACAGGGGAGGGACACTGAAGCTTTCTTT.

This chain connects TRBV2 to TRBJ2-3; a possible D gene is TRBD1 (6 bases). Germline values: CDR1 SNHLY, CDR2 FYNNEI. The V end lost 4 bases, the J end lost 5 bases, and 22 bases lay between the germline ends. This CDR3 spans 17 amino acids. This CDR3 is CASSAYRDLGIGDTQYF. The DNA of the CDR3 is TGTGCCAGCAGTGCGTACAGGGATCTGGGAATTGGAGATACGCAGTATTTT.

A few counts support this clonotype. The rearrangement links TRBV5-1 to TRBJ2-2; 7 nucleotides line up with TRBD1. The CDR3 extends over 15 amino acids. Germline V gene data show CDR1 as SGHRS and CDR2 as YFSETQ. Trimming took 0 bases from V and 5 from J; bases not matched to a gene: 4. Here the CDR3 DNA reads TGCGCCAGCAGCTTGGAGGGCAGGGGGACCGGGGAGCTGTTTTTT. Protein product: CASSLEGRGTGELFF.

The sample holds many counts of this clonotype. The V gene is TRBV20-1, the J gene TRBJ2-5, with D possibly matching TRBD2 (7 bases). Germline V lookup: CDR1 DFQATT, CDR2 SNEGSKA (reference sequence). This CDR3 spans 16 amino acids. V was pared by 1 base and J by 5 bases, with 20 bases between. CDR3 bases: TGCAGTGCTAGAGGAATTTTCCGGGGGGCGGGGGAGACCCAGTACTTC. Protein: CSARGIFRGAGETQYF.

The rearrangement joins TRBV2 to TRBJ2-7; D is perhaps TRBD1 (5 bases). V was cut by 6 bases and J by 2 bases, with 14 bases left in between. The CDR3 has 14 residues. Germline values: CDR1 SNHLY, CDR2 FYNNEI. The CDR3 DNA follows: TGTGCCAGCAGGAGACAGCTGTTAGCCTACGAGCAGTACTTC. Its protein is CASRRQLLAYEQYF.

The sample holds a few counts of this clonotype. CDR3 residues: CATSTTDTQYF. DNA of the CDR3: TGTGCCACCAGCACCACAGATACGCAGTATTTT. The chain recombines TRBV15 with TRBJ2-3; D is undetermined. The CDR3 totals 11 residues. The V end lost 4 bases, the J end lost 2 bases, and 1 base lay between the germline ends. Germline V gene data show CDR1 as LNHNV and CDR2 as YYDKDF (reference sequence).

The CDR3 reads CASSDSGNTEAFF. Written as DNA, the CDR3 is TGTGCCAGCAGTGACTCAGGGAACACTGAAGCTTTCTTT. The gene calls are TRBV6-4 and TRBJ1-1; D call uncertain. Germline V lookup: CDR1 MRHNA, CDR2 SNTAGT. This CDR3 region has 13 residues. V lost 0 bases, J lost 1 base, and 3 bases lay in between.

The chain joins TRBV4-1 to TRBJ2-1; D is unclear. V gave up 1 base and J gave up 8 bases, with 15 bases separating them. This CDR3 comprises 15 residues. Per germline, CDR1 MGHRA and CDR2 YSYEKL. This chain's CDR3 is CASSQVGVLGYEQFF. The CDR3 DNA follows: TGCGCCAGCAGCCAAGTCGGCGTCCTCGGATATGAGCAGTTCTTC.

In its sample, this clonotype was seen a few times. This chain uses TRBV18 with TRBJ1-2, with TRBD1 matching over 7 bases. The germline V gene encodes CDR1 KGHSH and CDR2 LQKENI. The CDR3 length is 13 residues. The ends lost 4 bases at V and 4 bases at J; junction bases unmatched: 3. CDR3 DNA: TGTGCCAGCTCACGGACAGGCTCCTATGGCTACACCTTC. This translates into CASSRTGSYGYTF.

This clonotype was detected ten times or more. The chain joins TRBV7-2 to TRBJ2-3; TRBD2 might be the D (5 bases). V gave up 5 bases and J gave up 4 bases, with 13 bases separating them. The CDR3 is 14 residues long. Per the germline V gene, CDR1 is SGHTA and CDR2 is FQGNSA. This CDR3 is CASSLGGRADTQYF. For the CDR3, the DNA is TGTGCCAGCAGCCTCGGAGGCCGGGCAGATACGCAGTATTTT.

The chain employs TRBV14 and TRBJ2-7; D unclear. The CDR3 has 14 residues. CDR1 is SGHDN, CDR2 FVKESK, per germline. V lost 4 bases and J lost 0, with 10 bases in between. The CDR3, as DNA: TGTGCCAGCAGCCCCCGACGTTTCTCCTACGAGCAGTACTTC. Protein: CASSPRRFSYEQYF. Together with reference TRBV14 and TRBJ2-7, the CDR3 gives the full variable domain: EAGVTQFPSHSVIEKGQTVTLRCDPISGHDNLYWYRRVMGKEIKFLLHFVKESKQDESGMPNNRFLAERTGGTYSTLKVQPAELEDSGVYFCASSPRRFSYEQYFGPGTRLTVT.

This clonotype was observed many times. The V gene is TRBV12-3 or TRBV12-4, the J gene TRBJ2-5; TRBD2 matches at 15 bases. CDR3 length equals 17 residues. Germline trimming cut 5 bases from V and 2 bases from J; bases unmatched to any gene: 6. CDR3 sequence: CASSPGTSGGSQETQYF. CDR3 sequence (DNA): TGTGCCAGCAGTCCCGGGACTAGCGGGGGGTCGCAAGAGACCCAGTACTTC.

The chain recombines TRBV11-1 with TRBJ1-4, with 10 bases that match TRBD1. The CDR3 contains 19 residues. Looked up from germline, CDR1 is SGHAT and CDR2 is FQDESV (reference sequence). The V segment lost 4 bases and the J segment 7 bases; nucleotides outside the gene matches: 18. This chain's CDR3 is CASSWTTGQGYEVGEKLFF. DNA of the CDR3: TGTGCCAGCAGCTGGACTACGGGACAGGGGTATGAAGTCGGTGAAAAACTGTTTTTT.